This TCR beta chain was sequenced during a study of control samples from healthy donors and cancer patients. V was clipped by 1 base and J by 14 bases, with 18 bases between them. Germline loops: CDR1 SGHTA, CDR2 FQGNSA. This CDR3 contains 14 residues. TCRdb's table, derived via immunoSEQ multiplex PCR, lists solely in-frame clones and lacks some. The repertoire holds some 130,000 clones, 89% seen once, with just over 7.5% in the top ten. The sequencing sample was made of PBMCs. The clonotype comes from a man aged 45-65 years with head and neck cancer. V usage is TRBV7-2 and J usage is TRBJ2-1; perhaps TRBD2 as D (5 bases). CDR3 nucleotides: TGTGCCAGCAGCTTAGGCGGGCGACTATCTTATGAGTTCTTC. Its protein product is CASSLGGRLSYEFF.